The 12 T cell receptor beta chains presented below share a single source sample, sequenced in a study of shared clonotypes between healthy human individuals (dated by TCRdb to 2018 to 2021). Library prep was done by the immunoSEQ multiplex PCR assay. In TCRdb, the immuneACCESS table is reduced to in-frame sequences with V and J assigned. These tables do not hold every clone; where another copy was compared, an unresolved V gene accounts for under half, and the others remain unexplained. The sample table lists under 650,000 clones, around 96% of them with a count of one. The ten largest clones add up to 0.06% of the sample. The material sequenced was naive CD4+ T cells sorted from blood. Explained via the paper, the cell subset or site label denotes: CD45RA+ positively selected. The source of these receptors is a woman in her twenties or thirties in good health.

The chain is built from TRBV7-8 and TRBJ2-1; D unresolved. The germline V gene has CDR1 SGHVS and CDR2 FQNEAQ. Trimming took off 5 bases at V and 4 bases at J, with 9 bases between the two ends. The CDR3 sequence is 13 residues long. This chain's CDR3 is CASSRRLYNEQFF. Written as DNA, the CDR3 is TGTGCCAGCAGCCGCCGACTTTACAATGAGCAGTTCTTC.

Concerning this clone itself: The sample carries other DNA sequences with the same CDR3. V is TRBV18 and J is TRBJ2-5; D gene uncertain. V was clipped by 3 bases and J by 0 bases, with 8 bases between them. CDR3 length equals 14 residues. CDR1 KGHSH and CDR2 LQKENI come from the germline V gene. The CDR3 loop reads CASSPRRDQETQYF. The CDR3 nucleotides are TGTGCCAGCTCACCGAGACGGGACCAAGAGACCCAGTACTTC.

The rearrangement links TRBV5-4 to TRBJ2-6; the D gene is possibly TRBD2 (5 bases). The germline gives CDR1 SGHNT, CDR2 YYREEE (reference sequence). CDR3 length equals 15 residues. The V gene lost 4 bases and the J gene lost 2 bases, with 10 bases spanning the gap. The CDR3 loop is CASSLWRAGANVLTF. The CDR3 DNA sequence: TGTGCCAGCAGCCTTTGGCGGGCTGGGGCCAACGTCCTGACTTTC.

The chain has TRBV2 and TRBJ2-2; D is possibly TRBD1 (5 bases). Germline V gives CDR1 SNHLY, CDR2 FYNNEI. Between the trimmed V and J ends, which lost 6 bases and 1 base, there was a span of 12 bases. The CDR3 has 15 residues. CDR3 bases: TGTGCCAGCAGGGCTCGGCAGGGGAACACCGGGGAGCTGTTTTTT. It translates to CASRARQGNTGELFF. The variable domain in full, with the rest retrieved from reference TRBV2 and TRBJ2-2, is EPEVTQTPSHQVTQMGQEVILRCVPISNHLYFYWYRQILGQKVEFLVSFYNNEISEKSEIFDDQFSVERPDGSNFTLKIRSTKLEDSAMYFCASRARQGNTGELFFGEGSRLTVL.

V and J are TRBV5-1 and TRBJ2-7; 14 positions match TRBD2. Germline V gives CDR1 SGHRS, CDR2 YFSETQ. The V and J ends lost 4 bases and 4 bases, in that order; junction bases with no gene match: 16. The length of the CDR3 is 19 residues. The CDR3 loop is CASSSEPGLAGDPWYEQYF. CDR3 DNA sequence: TGCGCCAGCAGCAGTGAACCGGGACTAGCGGGAGATCCTTGGTACGAGCAGTACTTC.

J is TRBJ1-1 and V is TRBV28; D gene ambiguous. In germline, CDR1 is MDHEN, CDR2 SYDVKM. CDR3 size: 14 residues. The V gene lost 7 bases and the J gene lost 4 bases, with 16 bases spanning the gap. DNA for the CDR3: TGTGCCAGCAACCTCACTCCCCTGAGCACTGAAGCTTTCTTT. Translating gives CASNLTPLSTEAFF.

The J gene is TRBJ2-1, the V gene TRBV11-2, with TRBD2 matching 11 bases. The germline V gene has CDR1 SGHAT and CDR2 FQNNGV. After removal of 4 bases from V and 6 bases from J, the junction contained 8 bases not matched to a gene. CDR3 length equals 16 residues. CDR3 in DNA: TGTGCCAGCAGCTCCCTGCACGGACTAGCGGGCAATGAGCAGTTCTTC. Encoded protein: CASSSLHGLAGNEQFF. Full variable domain (rest looked up from reference TRBV11-2 and TRBJ2-1): EAGVAQSPRYKIIEKRQSVAFWCNPISGHATLYWYQQILGQGPKLLIQFQNNGVVDDSQLPKDRFSAERLKGVDSTLKIQPAKLEDSAVYLCASSSLHGLAGNEQFFGPGTRLTVL.

This chain connects TRBV19 to TRBJ1-3, with D perhaps matching TRBD1 (6 bases). CDR1 is LNHDA and CDR2 is SQIVND in the germline V gene (reference sequence). Trimming took off 7 bases at V and 0 bases at J, with 10 bases between the two ends. CDR3 length: 14 amino acids. The CDR3 DNA follows: TGTGCCAGTATTTCGACAGGCTCTGGAAACACCATATATTTT. Translation: CASISTGSGNTIYF.

This clone was counted once. The rearrangement joins TRBV28 to TRBJ1-5, with D unresolved. This CDR3 spans 12 amino acids. CDR1 is MDHEN, CDR2 SYDVKM, per germline. V lost 3 bases and J 7 bases, leaving 7 bases between the germline ends. The CDR3 DNA follows: TGTGCCAGCAGTTTCTATTCCCAGCCCCAGCATTTT. Residues: CASSFYSQPQHF.

CDR3 DNA: TGTGCCAGCTCACAAAGCGGGACGAACACCGGGGAGCTGTTTTTT. This translates into CASSQSGTNTGELFF. This sequence joins TRBV18 and TRBJ2-2; TRBD2 matches at 7 bases. The germline V gene encodes CDR1 KGHSH and CDR2 LQKENI. The CDR3 is made up of 15 amino acids. V lost 4 bases to trimming and J lost 0 bases; unmatched junction nucleotides: 2.

The chain recombines TRBV2 with TRBJ1-2, with D possibly matching TRBD1 (5 bases). Trimming left V 3 bases short and J 4 bases short, with 15 bases between. This CDR3 has 15 amino acids. CDR1 and CDR2 from the germline V gene are SNHLY and FYNNEI. CDR3 amino acids: CASSEGVGNIYGYTF. As DNA, the CDR3 is TGTGCCAGCAGTGAGGGGGTAGGGAATATCTATGGCTACACCTTC.

The CDR3 region is CASSTRTRQETQYF. The CDR3 DNA follows: TGTGCCAGCAGCACAAGGACACGCCAAGAGACCCAGTACTTC. The chain couples TRBV5-4 to TRBJ2-5; D may be TRBD1 (5 bases). CDR1 and CDR2 from the germline V gene are SGHNT and YYREEE (reference sequence). The CDR3 spans 14 residues. The V end lost 4 bases, the J end lost 1 base, and 11 bases lay between the germline ends.